Listed below are T cell receptor beta chains from one sample, sequenced in a study of PD-1 blockade in mismatch repair-deficient tumors. Sequenced by immunoSEQ multiplex PCR; TCRdb stores in-frame clones only, minus some. The table shows around 23,000 clones, with nearly 85% occurring only once. Sequencing used peripheral blood, obtained 12 weeks after starting pembrolizumab. Every receptor here comes from an adult with mismatch repair-deficient cancer. Each CDR3 is given with its conserved first and last residue. Fields, in order: J gene, D gene, V gene, clone size, CDR3 DNA, CDR3 protein. D genes are given only for firm matches. Clone size appears in some rows only: once, few, many, or a class for an expanded clone.

j_call: TRBJ1-4; d_call: .; v_call: TRBV11-2; clone_size: .; cdr3_nt: TGTGCCAGCAGCTTAGACCCTGGGCCTGGGGGGGAAAAACTGTTTTTT; cdr3_aa: CASSLDPGPGGEKLFF
j_call: TRBJ1-5; d_call: .; v_call: TRBV6-5; clone_size: .; cdr3_nt: TGTGCCAGCAGTTACTCTCTCCGGTTCAATCAGCCCCAGCATTTT; cdr3_aa: CASSYSLRFNQPQHF
j_call: TRBJ2-2; d_call: .; v_call: TRBV7-2; clone_size: .; cdr3_nt: TGTGCCAGCAGCACCTGGGACGGCACCGGGGAGCTGTTTTTT; cdr3_aa: CASSTWDGTGELFF
j_call: TRBJ1-1; d_call: .; v_call: TRBV6-5; clone_size: .; cdr3_nt: TGTGCCAGCAGTGACACCATGAACACTGAAGCTTTCTTT; cdr3_aa: CASSDTMNTEAFF
j_call: TRBJ2-2; d_call: .; v_call: TRBV4-2; clone_size: .; cdr3_nt: TGTGCCAGCAGCCAAGAAGGTAGCTTTTCCGGGGAGCTGTTTTTT; cdr3_aa: CASSQEGSFSGELFF
j_call: TRBJ2-1; d_call: .; v_call: TRBV15; clone_size: .; cdr3_nt: TGTGCCACCAGCAGAGATCGATGGGGGTGGCCGCAGTTCTTC; cdr3_aa: CATSRDRWGWPQFF
j_call: TRBJ2-7; d_call: .; v_call: TRBV19; clone_size: .; cdr3_nt: TGTGCCAGTAATCAACAGAACGGTTACGAGCAGTACTTC; cdr3_aa: CASNQQNGYEQYF
j_call: TRBJ1-3; d_call: .; v_call: TRBV6-1; clone_size: .; cdr3_nt: TGTGCCAGCAGTCCCACCGTAAGCCGACTCGCCATATATTTT; cdr3_aa: CASSPTVSRLAIYF
j_call: TRBJ2-7; d_call: TRBD1; v_call: TRBV11-2; clone_size: once; cdr3_nt: TGTGCCAGCAGCGGGACAGGACAAAATTACGAGCAGTACTTC; cdr3_aa: CASSGTGQNYEQYF
j_call: TRBJ2-1; d_call: TRBD2; v_call: TRBV19; clone_size: .; cdr3_nt: TGTGCCAGTAGTGCCGGGACTAGCGGGAGGGCCGGGTCACGTAGGCAGTTCTTC; cdr3_aa: CASSAGTSGRAGSRRQFF
j_call: TRBJ2-5; d_call: .; v_call: TRBV29-1; clone_size: .; cdr3_nt: TGCAGCGTTGACGAGGACCCAGGCCAAGAGACCCAGTACTTC; cdr3_aa: CSVDEDPGQETQYF
j_call: TRBJ1-1; d_call: TRBD1; v_call: TRBV11-2; clone_size: .; cdr3_nt: TGTGCCAGCAGTAAGGACAGGGCGCTATTAGGCACTGAAGCTTTCTTT; cdr3_aa: CASSKDRALLGTEAFF
j_call: TRBJ2-7; d_call: .; v_call: TRBV7-9; clone_size: .; cdr3_nt: TGTGCCAGCAGCTTAGTCGGGACGGCAACCTACGAGCAGTACTTC; cdr3_aa: CASSLVGTATYEQYF
j_call: TRBJ1-5; d_call: .; v_call: TRBV30; clone_size: few; cdr3_nt: TGTGCCTGGAACAGCCCCAATCAGCCCCAGCATTTT; cdr3_aa: CAWNSPNQPQHF
j_call: TRBJ2-2; d_call: TRBD2; v_call: TRBV19; clone_size: .; cdr3_nt: TGTGCCAGTAGTATTGAGTTCGCGGGAGGGCCCGGGGAGCTGTTTTTT; cdr3_aa: CASSIEFAGGPGELFF
j_call: TRBJ2-2; d_call: TRBD2; v_call: TRBV7-9; clone_size: once; cdr3_nt: TGTGCCAGCAGCGTTAGCGGGACCAACACCGGGGAGCTGTTTTTT; cdr3_aa: CASSVSGTNTGELFF
j_call: TRBJ2-3; d_call: .; v_call: TRBV28; clone_size: .; cdr3_nt: TGTGCCAGCATAGAGGGAACCACAGATACGCAGTATTTT; cdr3_aa: CASIEGTTDTQYF
j_call: TRBJ2-1; d_call: .; v_call: TRBV5-1; clone_size: .; cdr3_nt: TGCGCCAGCAGCTTGACCGGGGGAAGCTCCTACAATGAGCAGTTCTTC; cdr3_aa: CASSLTGGSSYNEQFF
j_call: TRBJ2-2; d_call: .; v_call: TRBV27; clone_size: .; cdr3_nt: TGTGCCAGCAGTTATCAGGGTAGCGGGGAGCTGTTTTTT; cdr3_aa: CASSYQGSGELFF
j_call: TRBJ2-2; d_call: .; v_call: TRBV7-3; clone_size: .; cdr3_nt: TGTGCCAGCAGCTTAGGCTGGACGAGCGCACACGTGGGTCCACGGGTACCCGGGGAGCTGTTTTTT; cdr3_aa: CASSLGWTSAHVGPRVPGELFF
j_call: TRBJ2-7; d_call: .; v_call: TRBV27; clone_size: .; cdr3_nt: TGTGCCAGCAGTTTAGGTGGCAGGACCTCCTACGAGCAGTACTTC; cdr3_aa: CASSLGGRTSYEQYF
j_call: TRBJ2-3; d_call: .; v_call: TRBV6-5; clone_size: .; cdr3_nt: TGTGCCAGCAGTTACGATTTAGGCACAGATACGCAGTATTTT; cdr3_aa: CASSYDLGTDTQYF
j_call: TRBJ2-1; d_call: TRBD2; v_call: TRBV29-1; clone_size: .; cdr3_nt: TGCAGCGTGGAGCTACTAGCGGGAGCAGCGGAGCAGTTCTTC; cdr3_aa: CSVELLAGAAEQFF
j_call: TRBJ1-1; d_call: TRBD1; v_call: TRBV11-2; clone_size: .; cdr3_nt: TGTGCCAGCAGCCGTGGGACAGGGGATAACTCTGAAGCTTTCTTT; cdr3_aa: CASSRGTGDNSEAFF
j_call: TRBJ2-3; d_call: .; v_call: TRBV10-1; clone_size: .; cdr3_nt: TGCGCCAGCAGTGAAGGGGGACCCCAGGATACGCAGTATTTT; cdr3_aa: CASSEGGPQDTQYF
j_call: TRBJ2-5; d_call: .; v_call: TRBV28; clone_size: .; cdr3_nt: TGTGCCAGCAGCCTACAAGAGACCCAGTACTTC; cdr3_aa: CASSLQETQYF
j_call: TRBJ1-2; d_call: .; v_call: TRBV4-3; clone_size: .; cdr3_nt: TGCGCCAGCAGCCAAGATCGAGGGGGCTATGGCTACACCTTC; cdr3_aa: CASSQDRGGYGYTF
j_call: TRBJ2-7; d_call: .; v_call: TRBV6-5; clone_size: few; cdr3_nt: TGTGCCAGCAGTTACTCGGTCGACAGCTCCTACGAGCAGTACTTC; cdr3_aa: CASSYSVDSSYEQYF
j_call: TRBJ2-1; d_call: TRBD2; v_call: TRBV7-3; clone_size: .; cdr3_nt: TGTGCCAGCAGCAAAACTAGCGGGAGTTCCTACAATGAGCAGTTCTTC; cdr3_aa: CASSKTSGSSYNEQFF
j_call: TRBJ1-3; d_call: .; v_call: TRBV13; clone_size: .; cdr3_nt: TGTGCCAGCAGCTTAGCGACTATTGGAAACACCATATATTTT; cdr3_aa: CASSLATIGNTIYF